This T cell receptor beta chain was identified during a study of radiotherapy plus CTLA-4 blockade in lung cancer. Across the whole study: The study recorded objective responses in 15% to 20% of patients and disease control in about 30%. Study-level results: Early blood T cell clone dynamics, with interferon-beta, were reported to best predict response. In blood, tumor-derived TCR clones expanded after radiotherapy plus ipilimumab.

Sequencing was performed with immunoSEQ multiplex PCR; in TCRdb, only in-frame clones are kept and a portion is missing. The table includes 89,000 or so clones, approximately 78% detected once. In regard to this clone: The antigen is undetermined.

CTLA-4 blockade using ipilimumab, together with focal radiation, was received by patients with chemo-refractory metastatic non-small-cell lung cancer. V lost 3 bases and J 6 bases, leaving 17 bases between the germline ends. Germline V CDR1 and CDR2: SGDLS, YYNGEE. The CDR3 contains 15 residues. This specimen was peripheral blood, taken from a patient treated with radiotherapy plus ipilimumab. The sequence came from a human donor with non-small cell lung cancer who had a partial response to radiotherapy plus ipilimumab. This chain links TRBV9 with TRBJ2-3; perhaps TRBD2 as D (6 bases). The CDR3: CASSETQPAGDTQYF. CDR3 DNA: TGTGCCAGCAGCGAAACCCAGCCGGCGGGGGATACGCAGTATTTT. The whole variable domain, filled in from reference TRBV9 and TRBJ2-3, reads DSGVTQTPKHLITATGQRVTLRCSPRSGDLSVYWYQQSLDQGLQFLIQYYNGEERAKGNILERFSAQQFPDLHSELNLSSLELGDSALYFCASSETQPAGDTQYFGPGTRLTVL.